A single TCR beta chain is shown here with its context. The sample belongs to a study of shared clonotypes between healthy human individuals. Study in general: Per donor, three plates held CD4 naive cells, three held CD4 memory, two held CD8 naive and one held CD8 memory.

Authors' methods: Quality scores were absent from the junction-only immunoSEQ sequences, so filtering differed. Produced via immunoSEQ multiplex PCR; TCRdb's table is partial and in-frame only. That table supplies the V and J calls and clone size; D and trimming were determined from the DNA. Of roughly 720,000 clones detected, less than 95% appear once; the ten largest clones hold roughly 36%. Combining CD45RO+ cells with CCR7-negative CD45RA+ TemRA cells gave CD8 memory. Sequencing was carried out using memory CD8+ T cells from PBMCs. The subset denotes: CD45RO+ cells pooled with CCR7-negative TemRA cells. The clonotype was recovered from a man aged 18 to 35 in good health. Some clones in this sample may be carry-over from other donors' samples.

Here the CDR3 DNA reads TGTGCCAGTAGCCGGGACCTCTCCTACAATGAGCAGTTCTTC. Protein sequence: CASSRDLSYNEQFF. The rearrangement joins TRBV19 to TRBJ2-1; D may match TRBD1 or TRBD2 (5 bases each). Trimming pared 6 bases from V and 0 bases from J, leaving 9 bases between. The CDR3 length is 14 residues. In germline, CDR1 is LNHDA, CDR2 SQIVND (reference sequence).